This T cell receptor (beta chain) was profiled in a study of vaccination effects on CD4 cells after COVID-19. ViraFEST expansion of antigen-specific CD4+ T cells with viral peptide pools preceded sequencing. Investigators separated out CD4+ T cells once more than nine days of culture had passed. The person's infection with SARS-CoV-2, confirmed by PCR, took place between March and December 2020. Two doses of either BNT162b2 or mRNA-1273 were given to each participant. A word on this clone: The antigen remains unidentified.

Study-wide findings and caveats: Substantial clonal contraction characterized both infection- and vaccine-induced clones late after vaccination.

Germline CDR1 is SNHLY and CDR2 is FYNNEI. CDR3 size: 14 residues. V lost 0 bases and J lost 3; bases outside the gene matches: 1. Libraries were prepared by immunoSEQ multiplex PCR; TCRdb keeps only in-frame clonotypes and omits some of them. The table records around 12,000 clones, around 73% of them present only once. The TCR comes from a human donor who had a prior SARS-CoV-2 infection. The V gene is TRBV2, the J gene TRBJ2-7, with 8 bases lining up with TRBD1. Sequencing was performed on CD4+ T cells from PBMCs cultured with HCoV-NL63 spike peptides, taken after COVID-19 vaccination. The CDR3: CASSEAGTGYEQYF. The CDR3 bases are TGTGCCAGCAGTGAAGCGGGGACAGGCTACGAGCAGTACTTC.